Listed here are 20 T cell receptor beta chains from one sample, sequenced in a study of blood T cell repertoires in COVID-19. Produced via immunoSEQ multiplex PCR; TCRdb's table is partial and in-frame only. In the table there are about 180,000 clones, more than 85% of which are singletons. The source material was peripheral blood. These receptor sequences come from a woman younger than 45 with active or convalescent COVID-19.

The V gene is TRBV6-1, the J gene TRBJ2-7; D unresolved. Germline CDR1 is MNHNS and CDR2 is SASEGT. The germline V and J ends were trimmed by 2 bases and 0 bases, with 8 bases remaining between them. The CDR3 has 14 residues. The CDR3 DNA reads TGTGCCAGCAGTGAAATAGGAGACTCCTACGAGCAGTACTTC. Its translation is CASSEIGDSYEQYF.

V usage is TRBV30 and J usage is TRBJ2-5, with TRBD2 as a possible D gene (6 bases). The CDR3 has 14 residues. Germline lookup yields CDR1 GTSNPN and CDR2 SVGIG (reference sequence). V was clipped by 5 bases and J by 2 bases, with 15 bases between them. The CDR3 spells CAWASGTSQETQYF. In DNA, the CDR3 is TGTGCCTGGGCTTCCGGGACTTCTCAAGAGACCCAGTACTTC.

V is TRBV28 and J is TRBJ2-1, with TRBD2 matching over 7 bases. This CDR3 spans 13 amino acids. Trimming removed 7 bases from V and 4 bases from J; junction bases left unmatched: 4. Germline-derived CDR1 and CDR2 are MDHEN and SYDVKM. The CDR3 region has the DNA TGTGCCAGCAAGGCTAGCGGATACAATGAGCAGTTCTTC. Translated: CASKASGYNEQFF.

The chain joins TRBV28 to TRBJ2-7; a weak D match, TRBD2 (6 bases). The CDR3 consists of 14 residues. Germline assignment: CDR1 MDHEN and CDR2 SYDVKM. Trimming removed 3 bases from V and 1 base from J, with 10 bases in between. The CDR3 region has the DNA TGTGCCAGCAGTTTCGGTCTAGCGTCCTACGAGCAGTACTTC. The encoded protein is CASSFGLASYEQYF.

In the case of this clone: This sample includes further DNA sequences coding for the same CDR3. The chain recombines TRBV20-1 with TRBJ2-7; weak D call: TRBD1 (6 bases). Trimming removed 5 bases from V and 3 bases from J, with 8 bases in between. CDR3 length: 11 amino acids. Germline V gene data show CDR1 as DFQATT and CDR2 as SNEGSKA (reference sequence). CDR3 region: CSAWTDYEQYF. CDR3 bases: TGCAGTGCTTGGACAGACTACGAGCAGTACTTC.

The chain combines TRBV19 with TRBJ1-5; 9 bases line up with TRBD1. Trimming cost V 7 bases and J 5 bases; bases outside gene matches: 12. The CDR3 extends over 16 amino acids. Germline CDR1 reads LNHDA; CDR2 reads SQIVND (reference sequence). CDR3 sequence: CASTAGQGRTDQPQHF. Here the CDR3 DNA reads TGTGCCAGTACGGCGGGACAGGGAAGGACCGATCAGCCCCAGCATTTT.

This sequence joins TRBV25-1 and TRBJ1-2; D is undetermined. Trimming left V 2 bases short and J 3 bases short, with 13 bases between. This CDR3 contains 15 residues. Looked up from germline, CDR1 is MGHDK and CDR2 is SYGVNS. CDR3 sequence: CASSEAGSAYYGYTF. The CDR3 DNA is TGTGCCAGCAGTGAAGCTGGCAGCGCTTACTATGGCTACACCTTC.

V is TRBV18 and J is TRBJ1-1; the match to TRBD1 covers 7 bases. This CDR3 spans 14 amino acids. The ends lost 4 bases at V and 6 bases at J; junction bases unmatched: 8. From germline, CDR1 is KGHSH and CDR2 LQKENI. CDR3 region: CASSLSTGTAEAFF. The CDR3 nucleotides read TGTGCCAGCTCACTTTCGACAGGGACTGCTGAAGCTTTCTTT.

The gene calls are TRBV4-1 and TRBJ2-1, with 12 bases identical to TRBD2. The CDR3 loop spans 16 amino acids. V lost 2 bases and J lost 8; bases outside the gene matches: 7. Germline V CDR1 and CDR2: MGHRA, YSYEKL. As DNA, the CDR3 is TGCGCCAGCAGCCAACCGACTAGCGGGAGATGGGATGAGCAGTTCTTC. Residues: CASSQPTSGRWDEQFF.

This chain links TRBV9 with TRBJ1-6, with D uncertain. The CDR3 covers 15 residues. The germline gives CDR1 SGDLS, CDR2 YYNGEE. Trimming shortened V by 5 bases and J by 0 bases, and 9 bases separated the two germline ends. As DNA, the CDR3 is TGTGCCAGCAGTCCCTCCGGCTCCTATAATTCACCCCTCCACTTT. Its translation: CASSPSGSYNSPLHF. Based on the CDR3 plus reference TRBV9 and TRBJ1-6, the full variable domain is DSGVTQTPKHLITATGQRVTLRCSPRSGDLSVYWYQQSLDQGLQFLIQYYNGEERAKGNILERFSAQQFPDLHSELNLSSLELGDSALYFCASSPSGSYNSPLHFGNGTRLTVT.

The chain carries TRBV7-9 and TRBJ1-1; D not resolved. Trimming removed 8 bases from V and 1 base from J, with 14 bases in between. The CDR3 has 14 amino acids. The germline gives CDR1 SEHNR, CDR2 FQNEAQ (reference sequence). CDR3 amino acids: CASGNQVSNTEAFF. CDR3 DNA: TGTGCCAGCGGAAATCAGGTGTCGAACACTGAAGCTTTCTTT.

The chain uses TRBV18 and TRBJ2-3; 9 nucleotides match TRBD2. Germline-derived CDR1 and CDR2 are KGHSH and LQKENI. J was trimmed by 5 bases and V by 0 bases; bases with no gene match: 6. The CDR3 has 16 residues. The CDR3 DNA reads TGTGCCAGCTCACCACCGTTAGCGGGAGAAGGAGATACGCAGTATTTT. As protein: CASSPPLAGEGDTQYF.

The V call is TRBV3-1 (or the pseudogene TRBV3-2), the J call TRBJ1-2; TRBD1 aligns across 8 bases. The CDR3 extends over 15 amino acids. The V segment lost 2 bases and the J segment 9 bases; nucleotides outside the gene matches: 11. Germline-derived CDR1 and CDR2 are LGHDT and YNNKEL (reference sequence). The CDR3 region is CASSQLDRDRPSYTF. In DNA form, the CDR3 reads TGTGCCAGCAGCCAACTGGACCGGGACAGGCCTAGCTACACCTTC.

The gene calls are TRBV6-4 and TRBJ2-1; 9 positions agree with TRBD1. V was clipped by 6 bases and J by 9 bases; unmatched bases: 12. This CDR3 has 15 amino acids. CDR1 is MRHNA, CDR2 SNTAGT, per germline. The CDR3 spells CASSDPGQGRAEQFF. DNA of the CDR3: TGTGCCAGCAGCGACCCGGGACAGGGCAGGGCTGAGCAGTTCTTC.

This clone has just one count. V and J are TRBV5-4 and TRBJ2-1, with D tentatively TRBD2 (5 bases). The CDR3 loop spans 12 amino acids. Trimming removed 3 bases at V and 6 bases at J, with 7 bases between. CDR1 is SGHNT and CDR2 is YYREEE in the germline V gene (reference sequence). CDR3 sequence: CASSSEGNEQFF. In DNA, the CDR3 is TGTGCCAGCAGCTCCGAGGGCAATGAGCAGTTCTTC.

The chain combines TRBV9 with TRBJ2-7; 9 bases are a match to TRBD1. Germline V CDR1 and CDR2: SGDLS, YYNGEE. This CDR3 contains 14 residues. The J segment lost 7 bases and the V segment lost 4 bases, leaving 9 bases of the junction unmatched. The CDR3 DNA follows: TGTGCCAGCAGCTCCGGGACAGGGCTTGGAGAGCAGTACTTC. It specifies CASSSGTGLGEQYF. Full variable domain (rest looked up from reference TRBV9 and TRBJ2-7): DSGVTQTPKHLITATGQRVTLRCSPRSGDLSVYWYQQSLDQGLQFLIQYYNGEERAKGNILERFSAQQFPDLHSELNLSSLELGDSALYFCASSSGTGLGEQYFGPGTRLTVT.

The genes are TRBV4-1 and TRBJ1-1; TRBD1 is a possible D gene (6 bases). The CDR3 consists of 13 residues. V gave up 4 bases and J gave up 9 bases, with 15 bases separating them. Germline-derived CDR1 and CDR2 are MGHRA and YSYEKL. CDR3 sequence: CASSLGGTPKAFF. The CDR3 DNA is TGCGCCAGCAGCCTTGGTGGGACACCGAAAGCTTTCTTT.

J is TRBJ2-3 and V is TRBV24-1; weak D call: TRBD1 (7 bases). V was cut by 3 bases and J by 0 bases, with 15 bases left in between. The germline V gene has CDR1 KGHDR and CDR2 SFDVKD. This CDR3 has 17 amino acids. The CDR3 nucleotides are TGTGCCACCAGTGATAGAATCAGGGGGGATAGCACAGATACGCAGTATTTT. It is translated as CATSDRIRGDSTDTQYF.

The V call is TRBV18, the J call TRBJ1-4; weak D call: TRBD1 (6 bases). Germline loops: CDR1 KGHSH, CDR2 LQKENI. The CDR3 consists of 15 residues. Trimming cost V 2 bases and J 3 bases, with 10 bases left between them. The CDR3 DNA reads TGTGCCAGCTCACCAACAGGGTTTGCTAATGAAAAACTGTTTTTT. Translated: CASSPTGFANEKLFF.

The chain has TRBV7-8 and TRBJ2-7; D gene uncertain. Deletions cut 0 bases from V and 4 bases from J, with 7 bases between. The germline V gene has CDR1 SGHVS and CDR2 FQNEAQ. CDR3 length equals 13 residues. As DNA, the CDR3 is TGTGCCAGCAGCTTAGCGCGCTATTACGAGCAGTACTTC. Protein product: CASSLARYYEQYF.